These T cell receptor beta chains were read from a single sample in a study of post-analysis software for immune sequencing data. A single record per CDR3 protein comes from TCRdb applying MiXCR to the PCR reads. Counted here are 750,000 to 950,000 distinct CDR3 sequences, about 45% occurring once; the ten biggest clones make up 4.9%. Sequencing was performed on blood. The receptors were sampled from a girl under 18 with multiple sclerosis. CDR3s include the opening cysteine and the closing phenylalanine or tryptophan. Each record gives: CDR3 length, clone size, V gene, J gene, D gene, CDR3 protein, CDR3 DNA. A D gene is named only where the DNA matches it firmly. Clone size, where shown, is once, few, many, or a class for clones that have expanded.

>14|few|TRBV20-1|TRBJ2-5|TRBD1
CSACRTGGKETQYF
TGCAGTGCTTGCAGGACAGGGGGGAAAGAGACCCAGTACTTC
>14|-|TRBV24-1|TRBJ1-2|-
CATSDRGGSYGYTF
TGTGCCACCAGTGATAGGGGCGGGAGCTATGGCTACACCTTC
>14|few|TRBV14|TRBJ1-5|-
CASSRRRRNQPQHF
TGTGCCAGCAGCCGCAGACGGCGCAATCAGCCCCAGCATTTT
>16|-|TRBV7-3|TRBJ2-1|TRBD2
CASSSGTSRILDEQFF
TGTGCCAGCAGCTCCGGGACTAGTAGGATTTTGGATGAGCAGTTCTTC
>17|-|TRBV12-5|TRBJ2-1|-
CASGLVRSGGSYNEQFF
TGTGCTAGTGGTTTGGTACGATCGGGTGGCTCCTACAATGAGCAGTTCTTC
>13|many|TRBV5-6|TRBJ2-7|-
CASSGTDSYEQYF
TGTGCCAGCAGCGGAACAGACTCCTACGAGCAGTACTTC
>11|-|TRBV20-1|TRBJ2-1|-
CSVRGGNEQFF
TGCAGTGTACGGGGCGGGAATGAGCAGTTCTTC
>17|-|TRBV4-2|TRBJ2-5|TRBD2
CAGSPEAAGEDYETQYF
TGTGCCGGCAGCCCAGAGGCAGCGGGAGAGGATTATGAGACCCAGTACTTC
>10|-|TRBV2|TRBJ2-1|-
CASGDRRKYF
TGTGCCAGCGGGGACCGGAGAAAGTACTTC
>14|few|TRBV9|TRBJ1-4|-
CASSVGETNEKLFF
TGTGCCAGCAGCGTCGGGGAGACTAATGAAAAACTGTTTTTT
>16|few|TRBV4-1|TRBJ2-1|TRBD2
CASSQEASGSYNEQFF
TGCGCCAGCAGCCAAGAGGCTAGCGGCTCCTACAATGAGCAGTTCTTC
>16|few|TRBV27|TRBJ2-2|TRBD2
CASTDGTSGRSGELFF
TGTGCCAGCACGGACGGGACTAGCGGGAGAAGCGGGGAGCTGTTTTTT
>16|few|TRBV24-1|TRBJ2-1|-
CATSDYRNPEANEQFF
TGTGCCACCAGTGATTACAGGAACCCGGAGGCCAATGAGCAGTTCTTC
>16|-|TRBV10-3|TRBJ2-7|TRBD2
CAISEPRREAPYEQYF
TGTGCCATCAGTGAGCCGCGACGGGAGGCCCCCTACGAGCAGTACTTC
>14|few|TRBV29-1|TRBJ2-5|-
CSAADPGRSETQYF
TGCAGCGCCGCGGACCCGGGGAGAAGTGAGACCCAGTACTTC
>15|-|TRBV4-3|TRBJ2-3|-
CASSQDGHYTDTQYF
TGCGCCAGCAGCCAAGATGGGCACTACACAGATACGCAGTATTTT
>15|few|TRBV10-3|TRBJ1-2|TRBD1
CAISDPGQQNYGYTF
TGTGCCATCAGTGACCCGGGACAGCAGAACTATGGCTACACCTTC
>15|-|TRBV7-8|TRBJ2-5|-
CASSYLKRGGETQYF
TGTGCCAGCAGCTATCTGAAACGAGGGGGGGAGACCCAGTACTTC
>14|-|TRBV20-1|TRBJ2-7|TRBD2
CSASPGTSAVEQYF
TGCAGTGCTAGTCCCGGGACTAGCGCCGTCGAGCAGTACTTC
>15|-|TRBV9|TRBJ2-5|-
CASSLGLLPGETQYF
TGTGCCAGCAGCTTGGGACTCCTACCGGGAGAGACCCAGTACTTC
>14|-|TRBV7-2|TRBJ2-5|-
CASSSTYGSETQYF
TGTGCCAGCAGCTCTACCTACGGGAGTGAGACCCAGTACTTC
>14|-|TRBV20-1|TRBJ2-1|TRBD2
CSVGAASGRVEQFF
TGCAGTGTAGGGGCCGCTAGCGGGAGGGTTGAGCAGTTCTTC
>17|-|TRBV12-3/TRBV12-4|TRBJ2-5|TRBD1
CASSLAWEDRGQETQYF
TGTGCCAGCAGTTTAGCGTGGGAGGACAGGGGCCAAGAGACCCAGTACTTC
>13|-|TRBV3-1|TRBJ2-7|-
CASSQGLEGEQYF
TGTGCCAGCAGCCAAGGGTTAGAAGGGGAGCAGTACTTC
>14|few|TRBV7-2|TRBJ1-1|-
CASSLVTGGTEAFF
TGTGCCAGCAGCTTAGTGACAGGCGGCACTGAAGCTTTCTTT
>15|-|TRBV4-3|TRBJ2-5|-
CASSQGSGAGETQYF
TGCGCCAGCAGCCAAGGATCAGGGGCCGGAGAGACCCAGTACTTC
>14|-|TRBV7-9|TRBJ1-1|-
CASSPTRMNTEAFF
TGTGCCAGCAGCCCAACTAGGATGAACACTGAAGCTTTCTTT
>15|-|TRBV7-9|TRBJ2-7|TRBD2
CASTAGREVSYEQYF
TGTGCCAGCACCGCCGGGCGGGAGGTCTCCTACGAGCAGTACTTC
>14|-|TRBV12-3/TRBV12-4|TRBJ2-1|TRBD2
CASSPGTSGRIQFF
TGTGCCAGCAGTCCGGGGACTAGCGGGAGGATACAGTTCTTC
>13|-|TRBV20-1|TRBJ2-1|-
CSARDLMHNEQFF
TGCAGTGCCAGGGACCTTATGCACAATGAGCAGTTCTTC
>16|-|TRBV28|TRBJ2-7|-
CASSTRRGSLGYEQYF
TGTGCCAGCAGTACCCGAAGGGGGTCCCTGGGCTACGAGCAGTACTTC
>17|-|TRBV24-1|TRBJ2-1|TRBD2
CATSDPMRLAGGNEQFF
TGTGCCACCAGTGACCCCATGAGGCTAGCGGGAGGAAATGAGCAGTTCTTC
>16|-|TRBV15|TRBJ2-1|-
CATSRDWSTPYNEQVF
TGTGCCACCAGCAGAGATTGGAGTACCCCCTACAATGAGCAGGTCTTC
>14|-|TRBV7-9|TRBJ2-7|-
CASSWGGVSYEQYF
TGTGCCAGCAGCTGGGGCGGGGTCTCCTACGAGCAGTACTTC
>11|few|TRBV10-3|TRBJ1-2|-
CAISEKSGYTF
TGTGCCATCAGTGAGAAGAGCGGCTACACCTTC
>15|-|TRBV5-1|TRBJ2-5|TRBD1
CASSFTGTGGRSQYF
TGCGCCAGCAGCTTCACCGGGACAGGAGGAAGAAGCCAGTACTTC
>17|once|TRBV10-3|TRBJ2-3|TRBD2
CAISESGGGTSTDTQYF
TGTGCCATCAGTGAGTCGGGGGGGGGTACTAGCACAGATACGCAGTATTTT
>14|few|TRBV20-1|TRBJ2-7|TRBD2
CSARSGLAGNEQYF
TGCAGTGCTAGATCGGGACTAGCGGGAAACGAGCAGTACTTC
>12|-|TRBV7-7|TRBJ2-1|-
CASPTRVYEQFF
TGTGCTAGCCCTACGCGGGTATACGAGCAGTTCTTC
>16|-|TRBV11-2|TRBJ2-3|-
CASKRKAELSTDTQYF
TGTGCCAGCAAGAGGAAAGCGGAACTAAGCACAGATACGCAGTATTTT
>15|-|TRBV7-9|TRBJ1-4|TRBD1
CASSPQGGESEKRFF
TGTGCCAGCAGCCCCCAAGGGGGCGAGAGTGAAAAACGGTTTTTT
>14|-|TRBV20-1|TRBJ2-4|-
CSAPRQVAKNIQYF
TGCAGTGCTCCCAGACAAGTAGCCAAAAACATTCAGTACTTC
>14|-|TRBV5-8|TRBJ2-7|TRBD1
CASNPTGAGYEQYF
TGTGCCAGCAACCCGACAGGGGCTGGATACGAGCAGTACTTC
>14|few|TRBV30|TRBJ2-3|-
CATGRTPSTDTQYF
TGTGCGACGGGTAGAACCCCCAGCACAGATACGCAGTATTTT
>15|few|TRBV7-9|TRBJ2-1|TRBD2
CASSPGTTAYNEQFF
TGTGCCAGCAGCCCCGGGACTACGGCTTACAATGAGCAGTTCTTC
>16|-|TRBV18|TRBJ1-1|-
CASSPLPLSENTEAFF
TGTGCCAGCTCACCACTTCCGCTTTCCGAGAACACTGAAGCTTTCTTT
>15|-|TRBV7-9|TRBJ2-7|-
CASGPTGTGSYEQYF
TGTGCCAGCGGGCCAACCGGGACGGGCTCCTACGAGCAGTACTTC
>16|-|TRBV7-2|TRBJ2-5|-
CASSLGRPGPQETQYF
TGTGCCAGCAGCTTAGGACGTCCAGGTCCCCAAGAGACCCAGTACTTC
>16|many|TRBV7-9|TRBJ2-7|TRBD1
CASSSGLGQGYYEQYF
TGTGCCAGCAGCTCGGGGTTAGGACAGGGCTACTACGAGCAGTACTTC
>15|-|TRBV27|TRBJ2-3|-
CASSFSNSGLNTQYF
TGTGCCAGCAGTTTCTCCAATAGCGGCCTAAATACGCAGTATTTT
>13|-|TRBV5-1|TRBJ2-5|TRBD2
CASGLDAGREQYF
TGCGCCAGCGGCTTGGATGCGGGGCGGGAGCAGTACTTC